This T cell receptor (beta chain) was retrieved from a study of a mutant IDH1 vaccine in newly diagnosed glioma. The study, taken as a whole, reports: The vaccine induced immune responses, and these occurred in around 93% of patients.

About this clone: Its matching antigen is unknown.

Profiled with immunoSEQ multiplex PCR; TCRdb holds only in-frame clones, not every one. This table has about 25,000 clones, about 80% appearing once. V gave up 1 base and J gave up 7 bases; unmatched junction bases: 0. Germline V CDR1 and CDR2: LGHNA, YSLEER. The CDR3 consists of 13 residues. The time point denotes: week 11, during vaccination. It was 300 ug of mutant IDH1 20-mer peptide that made up each vaccine dose, given with topical imiquimod. The study enrolled donors with new WHO grade 3 or 4 IDH1-mutant, ATRX-lost astrocytomas. The source was PBMCs, collected from a glioma patient whose treatment included an IDH1 peptide vaccine. This receptor was taken from a woman between 18 and 29 years old with glioma. The V call is TRBV4-3, the J call TRBJ1-3, with TRBD1 matching over 8 bases. In DNA, the CDR3 is TGCGCCAGCAGCCAAGGACAGGGGAACACCATATATTTT. It is translated as CASSQGQGNTIYF.